Presented here are 29 T cell receptor beta chains from one specimen sequenced in a study of blood T cell repertoires in COVID-19. Clones were sequenced by immunoSEQ multiplex PCR, and TCRdb holds only the in-frame ones, with some missing. The data hold 200,000 to 250,000 clones, with 82% observed a single time. Sample: peripheral blood. The source is a woman aged 65 to 85 with COVID-19, enrolled during active disease.

The V and J genes are TRBV2 and TRBJ2-6; no clear D gene. CDR3 length: 15 amino acids. V lost 5 bases, J lost 0 bases, and 8 bases lay in between. Looked up from germline, CDR1 is SNHLY and CDR2 is FYNNEI. CDR3 bases: TGTGCCAGCAGTCTCACAGACTCTGGGGCCAACGTCCTGACTTTC. The encoded protein is CASSLTDSGANVLTF. Full variable domain (remainder filled in from reference TRBV2 and TRBJ2-6): EPEVTQTPSHQVTQMGQEVILRCVPISNHLYFYWYRQILGQKVEFLVSFYNNEISEKSEIFDDQFSVERPDGSNFTLKIRSTKLEDSAMYFCASSLTDSGANVLTFGAGSRLTVL.

The chain couples TRBV7-2 to TRBJ2-3; 8 nucleotides align to TRBD2. The CDR3 totals 18 residues. CDR1 is SGHTA and CDR2 is FQGNSA in the germline V gene. J lost 2 bases, V lost 2 bases, and 12 bases had no gene match. The CDR3 nucleotides are TGTGCCAGCAGCTTATTTGTGTGGTCGGGAGGGGTCACAGATACGCAGTATTTT. Translation: CASSLFVWSGGVTDTQYF. The variable domain in full, completed from reference TRBV7-2 and TRBJ2-3, reads GAGVSQSPSNKVTEKGKDVELRCDPISGHTALYWYRQSLGQGLEFLIYFQGNSAPDKSGLPSDRFSAERTGGSVSTLTIQRTQQEDSAVYLCASSLFVWSGGVTDTQYFGPGTRLTVL.

The chain carries TRBV24-1 and TRBJ2-5; 9 nucleotides match TRBD1. This CDR3 has 17 residues. Unmatched junction bases numbered 9, after V lost 3 bases and J lost 2 bases. Germline-derived CDR1 and CDR2 are KGHDR and SFDVKD. The CDR3 loop reads CATSDPGTGPFQETQYF. CDR3 bases: TGTGCCACCAGTGATCCTGGGACAGGGCCTTTTCAAGAGACCCAGTACTTC.

This clone was counted only a few times. The chain carries TRBV19 and TRBJ1-5, with 8 bases fitting TRBD1. The CDR3 loop spans 16 amino acids. V was pared by 3 bases and J by 7 bases, with 11 bases of the junction left unmatched. Germline CDR1 is LNHDA and CDR2 is SQIVND (reference sequence). Written as DNA, the CDR3 is TGTGCCAGTAGTATCGCATCCCCAGGGGGCTGGCAGCCCCAGCATTTT. This sequence encodes CASSIASPGGWQPQHF.

V usage is TRBV5-4 and J usage is TRBJ2-3; 7 bases align to TRBD1. V shed 0 bases, J shed 10 bases, and the junction held 14 bases outside the gene matches. Germline lookup yields CDR1 SGHNT and CDR2 YYREEE (reference sequence). CDR3 size: 16 residues. The CDR3 sequence: CASSLGTGASSSAQYF. The CDR3 nucleotides are TGTGCCAGCAGCTTGGGAACAGGGGCATCTTCATCTGCGCAGTATTTT.

The chain couples TRBV19 to TRBJ1-3; D not resolved. The germline CDR1 and CDR2 sequences are LNHDA and SQIVND (reference sequence). V was cut by 7 bases and J by 0 bases, with 10 bases left in between. The CDR3 loop spans 14 amino acids. Written as DNA, the CDR3 is TGTGCCAGTACCCCAGTAAGCTCTGGAAACACCATATATTTT. Residues: CASTPVSSGNTIYF.

On this clone itself: No conserved phenylalanine or tryptophan ends this CDR3, so it is likely a read error. It is unclear where the CDR3 begins or ends on the DNA, so no DNA is shown, and the CDR3 is as TCRdb lists it. The chain recombines TRBV30 with TRBJ2-7; the listed D gene, TRBD2, was not tested against the DNA. A total of 12 residues make up the CDR3, ends included. Germline CDR1 is GTSNPN and CDR2 is SVGIG (reference sequence). The CDR3 loop is CAWSVRLAGVHL.

J is TRBJ2-1 and V is TRBV7-9; 13 nucleotides align to TRBD2. The ends lost 5 bases at V and 4 bases at J; junction bases unmatched: 2. This CDR3 region has 15 residues. The germline CDR1 and CDR2 sequences are SEHNR and FQNEAQ (reference sequence). DNA for the CDR3: TGTGCCAGCAGCCGGACTAGCGGGAGTTACAATGAGCAGTTCTTC. Residues: CASSRTSGSYNEQFF.

The chain carries TRBV28 and TRBJ1-2; D not certain. V lost 7 bases to trimming and J lost 2 bases, with 11 bases between them. CDR1 is MDHEN and CDR2 is SYDVKM in the germline V gene. This CDR3 has 13 amino acids. In DNA, the CDR3 is TGTGCCAGCATGACAAGCCAGAACTATGGCTACACCTTC. Its protein is CASMTSQNYGYTF.

This rearrangement joins TRBV28 to TRBJ1-2; tentative D call: TRBD1 (5 bases). Deletions cut 6 bases from V and 8 bases from J, with 22 bases between. CDR1 is MDHEN, CDR2 SYDVKM, per germline. The CDR3 extends over 15 amino acids. CDR3 coding DNA: TGTGCCAGCAGAACCCCCCGACCGGGGCGGGGAGGCTACACCTTC. This sequence encodes CASRTPRPGRGGYTF.

This chain joins TRBV5-1 and TRBJ2-7, with D unresolved. Per germline, CDR1 SGHRS and CDR2 YFSETQ. With 4 bases removed from V and 2 bases from J, the gap between germline ends came to 16 bases. The CDR3 totals 15 residues. The CDR3 DNA reads TGCGCCAGCAGCCCCGGCGGCAGTTTTACCTACGAGCAGTACTTC. Translating it yields CASSPGGSFTYEQYF.

The rearrangement uses TRBV28 and TRBJ2-4, with a weak D call TRBD1 (6 bases). The germline V and J ends were trimmed by 6 bases and 0 bases, with 15 bases remaining between them. This CDR3 has 16 amino acids. The germline V gene has CDR1 MDHEN and CDR2 SYDVKM. CDR3: CASRNIDRLAKNIQYF. DNA for the CDR3: TGTGCCAGCAGAAATATCGACAGGCTAGCCAAAAACATTCAGTACTTC.

The V call is TRBV7-2, the J call TRBJ2-2, with D tentatively TRBD1 (6 bases). V lost 5 bases and J 2 bases, leaving 18 bases between the germline ends. There are 17 residues in the CDR3. Looked up from germline, CDR1 is SGHTA and CDR2 is FQGNSA. The DNA for the CDR3 is TGTGCCAGCAGCCCCTACGGACAGCACGTAAACACCGGGGAGCTGTTTTTT. The encoded protein is CASSPYGQHVNTGELFF.

V gene TRBV30 combines with J gene TRBJ2-7; 7 bases fit TRBD2. Germline V CDR1 and CDR2: GTSNPN, SVGIG (reference sequence). V shed 1 base, J shed 2 bases, and the junction held 2 bases outside the gene matches. This CDR3 comprises 13 residues. This CDR3 reads CAWSGLAAYEQYF. The CDR3 nucleotides read TGTGCCTGGAGTGGACTAGCAGCCTACGAGCAGTACTTC.

The genes are TRBV20-1 and TRBJ1-5; weak D call: TRBD1 (6 bases). V gave up 3 bases and J gave up 4 bases, with 16 bases separating them. The CDR3 has 15 residues. Germline CDR1 DFQATT, CDR2 SNEGSKA (reference sequence). In DNA, the CDR3 is TGCAGTGCTAGTACAGGGCAGTACGGAAATCAGCCCCAGCATTTT. This codes for CSASTGQYGNQPQHF.

J is TRBJ1-5 and V is TRBV27, with D tentatively TRBD1 (5 bases). Germline CDR1 and CDR2: MNHEY and SMNVEV (reference sequence). CDR3 length: 15 amino acids. The V end was cut by 6 bases, the J end by 5 bases, with 17 bases between. CDR3 region: CASRMDISGYQPQHF. The CDR3 DNA follows: TGTGCCAGCAGAATGGACATATCCGGATATCAGCCCCAGCATTTT.

The chain links TRBV11-2 to TRBJ2-2, with 9 positions matching TRBD2. With V trimmed by 5 bases and J by 7 bases, 11 bases remained unmatched. Germline assignment: CDR1 SGHAT and CDR2 FQNNGV. This CDR3 region has 16 residues. In DNA form, the CDR3 reads TGTGCCAGCAGCGTTAGCGGGAGACAAAGTGTCGGGGAGCTGTTTTTT. It yields the protein CASSVSGRQSVGELFF.

This clone has just a few counts. The chain is built from TRBV14 and TRBJ1-1; 7 bases fit TRBD1. The CDR3 has 19 residues. Germline V gene data show CDR1 as SGHDN and CDR2 as FVKESK. Trimming cost V 1 base and J 5 bases; bases outside gene matches: 19. DNA for the CDR3: TGTGCCAGCAGCCAAGTTACTTCCCCTGGCAGGGGGAGAAGAACTGAAGCTTTCTTT. Protein: CASSQVTSPGRGRRTEAFF.

The chain joins TRBV6-2 or TRBV6-3 to TRBJ2-5, with D hard to call. Germline values: CDR1 MNHEY, CDR2 SVGEGT. V lost 4 bases, J lost 2 bases, and 8 bases lay in between. The CDR3 runs to 13 residues. CDR3 bases: TGTGCCAGCAGTTCCTATTTGCAAGAGACCCAGTACTTC. Its translation is CASSSYLQETQYF.

The chain combines TRBV7-9 with TRBJ2-5; 11 bases fit TRBD2. The length of the CDR3 is 16 residues. The junction had 2 bases not matched to a gene; V was cut back by 0 bases and J by 2 bases. Looked up from germline, CDR1 is SEHNR and CDR2 is FQNEAQ (reference sequence). In nucleotides, the CDR3 is TGTGCCAGCAGCTTAGCGGGACTAGCGGTTCAAGAGACCCAGTACTTC. It yields the protein CASSLAGLAVQETQYF.

This clone was found once. The gene calls are TRBV28 and TRBJ1-2; no clear D gene. The ends were cut back, 8 bases at V and 7 bases at J, with 14 bases in the middle. Germline V CDR1 and CDR2: MDHEN, SYDVKM. The CDR3 extends over 12 amino acids. As DNA, the CDR3 is TGTGCCAGCCTGGAGATTTTGGTTGGCTACACCTTC. It yields the protein CASLEILVGYTF.

J is TRBJ2-1 and V is TRBV6-2 or TRBV6-3; D might be TRBD1 (5 bases). The CDR3 runs 11 residues. The germline V gene encodes CDR1 MNHEY and CDR2 SVGEGT. Trimming pared 6 bases from V and 7 bases from J, leaving 7 bases between. The CDR3: CASSKGNEQFF. As DNA, the CDR3 is TGTGCCAGCAGCAAGGGGAATGAGCAGTTCTTC.

This clone appeared a single time. This chain links TRBV6-5 with TRBJ2-7; TRBD2 aligns across 7 bases. CDR3 length: 14 residues. The V gene's germline CDR1 is MNHEY and CDR2 SVGAGI. Germline trimming cut 8 bases from V and 3 bases from J; bases unmatched to any gene: 10. The CDR3 is CASRSGWGIYEQYF. The CDR3 region has the DNA TGTGCCAGCCGTAGCGGGTGGGGAATCTACGAGCAGTACTTC.

The DNA of the CDR3 is TGTGCCAGCAGTCCCGACCGGACCGGGGGCTATAATTCACCCCTCCACTTT. Encoded protein: CASSPDRTGGYNSPLHF. The gene calls are TRBV6-6 and TRBJ1-6; D is perhaps TRBD1 (5 bases). This CDR3 is built from 17 residues. Trimming took 5 bases from V and 3 from J, leaving 17 bases between them. The germline V gene has CDR1 MNHNY and CDR2 SVGAGI (reference sequence).

This chain connects TRBV6-6 to TRBJ1-1; D gene ambiguous. This CDR3 is 13 amino acids long. CDR1 is MNHNY and CDR2 is SVGAGI in the germline V gene (reference sequence). Between the trimmed V and J ends, which lost 2 bases and 6 bases, there was a span of 10 bases. The CDR3 region has the DNA TGTGCCAGCAGTTACGAACCTCGGGCTGAAGCTTTCTTT. It yields the protein CASSYEPRAEAFF.

The rearrangement joins TRBV19 to TRBJ1-2; no clear D gene. The CDR3 spans 13 residues. V lost 1 base to trimming and J lost 6 bases, with 9 bases between them. Germline V gives CDR1 LNHDA, CDR2 SQIVND (reference sequence). DNA of the CDR3: TGTGCCAGTAGTATAGCCCCAGTTAATGGCTACACCTTC. Translating it yields CASSIAPVNGYTF. Filled out from reference TRBV19 and TRBJ1-2, the complete variable domain reads DGGITQSPKYLFRKEGQNVTLSCEQNLNHDAMYWYRQDPGQGLRLIYYSQIVNDFQKGDIAEGYSVSREKKESFPLTVTSAQKNPTAFYLCASSIAPVNGYTFGSGTRLTVV.

The gene calls are TRBV10-2 and TRBJ2-7, with D hard to call. CDR1 WSHSY and CDR2 SAAADI come from the germline V gene. CDR3 length: 15 amino acids. Trimming took off 6 bases at V and 0 bases at J, with 15 bases between the two ends. Here the CDR3 DNA reads TGCGCCAGCAGCCCACCGACTGATTACTCCTACGAGCAGTACTTC. Translated: CASSPPTDYSYEQYF.

The chain recombines TRBV7-9 with TRBJ2-1, with TRBD2 matching over 13 bases. The junction had 3 bases not matched to a gene; V was cut back by 5 bases and J by 11 bases. Germline CDR1 is SEHNR and CDR2 is FQNEAQ (reference sequence). There are 13 residues in the CDR3. The CDR3: CASSGTSGIKQFF. The CDR3 nucleotides read TGTGCCAGCAGCGGGACTAGCGGGATAAAGCAGTTCTTC. Variable domain in full (rest from reference TRBV7-9 and TRBJ2-1): DTGVSQNPRHKITKRGQNVTFRCDPISEHNRLYWYRQTLGQGPEFLTYFQNEAQLEKSRLLSDRFSAERPKGSFSTLEIQRTEQGDSAMYLCASSGTSGIKQFFGPGTRLTVL.

Comment on this clone: Distinct nucleotide sequences in the sample also encode this CDR3. The V and J genes are TRBV18 and TRBJ1-2; D uncertain. Germline CDR1 and CDR2: KGHSH and LQKENI. Trimming pared 6 bases from V and 2 bases from J, leaving 4 bases between. The CDR3 loop spans 11 amino acids. The CDR3 nucleotides read TGTGCCAGCTCCTCGAACTATGGCTACACCTTC. The encoded protein is CASSSNYGYTF. Full variable domain (remainder filled in from reference TRBV18 and TRBJ1-2): NAGVMQNPRHLVRRRGQEARLRCSPMKGHSHVYWYRQLPEEGLKFMVYLQKENIIDESGMPKERFSAEFPKEGPSILRIQQVVRGDSAAYFCASSSNYGYTFGSGTRLTVV.